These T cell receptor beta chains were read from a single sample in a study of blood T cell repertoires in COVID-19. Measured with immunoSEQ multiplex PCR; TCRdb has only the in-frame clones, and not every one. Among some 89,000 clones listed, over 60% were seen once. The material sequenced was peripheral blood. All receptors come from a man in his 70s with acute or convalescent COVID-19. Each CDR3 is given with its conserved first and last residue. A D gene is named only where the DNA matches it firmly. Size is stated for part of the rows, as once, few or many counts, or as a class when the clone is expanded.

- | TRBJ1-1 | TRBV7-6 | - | TGTGCCAGCAGCCTCAGAACCACAGGGACCACTGAAGCTTTCTTT | CASSLRTTGTTEAFF
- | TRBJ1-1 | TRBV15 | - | TGTGCCACCAGGCTCTTAGGGGCCGGGAACACTGAAGCTTTCTTT | CATRLLGAGNTEAFF
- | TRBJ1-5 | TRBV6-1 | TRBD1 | TGTGCCAGCAGTGACCCCATTGGGACAGGGAACCAGCCCCAGCATTTT | CASSDPIGTGNQPQHF
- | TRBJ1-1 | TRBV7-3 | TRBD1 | TGTGCCAGCAGCCCCTTGGGACAGACCACTGAAGCTTTCTTT | CASSPLGQTTEAFF
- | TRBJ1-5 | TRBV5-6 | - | TGTGCCAGCAGCCTTAGACAGACCTCGAACAATCAGCCCCAGCATTTT | CASSLRQTSNNQPQHF
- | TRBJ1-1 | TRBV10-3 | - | TGTGCCATCGGGGGGACCAACATGAACACTGAAGCTTTCTTT | CAIGGTNMNTEAFF
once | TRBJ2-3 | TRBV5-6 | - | TGTGCCAGCAGCGGACAGCACAATACGCAGTATTTT | CASSGQHNTQYF
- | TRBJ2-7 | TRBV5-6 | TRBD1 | TGTGCCAGCAGCTTGTTTGGGGACAGGTACTACGAGCAGTACTTC | CASSLFGDRYYEQYF
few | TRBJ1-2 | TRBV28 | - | TGTGCCAGCAGCTTCGGGAGCAACTATGGCTACACCTTC | CASSFGSNYGYTF
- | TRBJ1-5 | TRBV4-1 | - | TGCGCCAGCAGCCAAAGACCAGGAGGTCAGCCCCAGCATTTT | CASSQRPGGQPQHF
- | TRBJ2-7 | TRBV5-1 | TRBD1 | TGCGCCAGCAGCTTGGGCCCGGGACAGGGCTACGAGCAGTACTTC | CASSLGPGQGYEQYF
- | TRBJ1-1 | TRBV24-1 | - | TGTGCCACCACTGCGGGAGGCACTGAAGCTTTCTTT | CATTAGGTEAFF
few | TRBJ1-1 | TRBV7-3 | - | TGTGCCAGCAGCTTGGGACAGAACACTGAAGCTTTCTTT | CASSLGQNTEAFF
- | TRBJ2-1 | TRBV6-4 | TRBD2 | TGTGCCAGCAGTGACTCCAGCGGGACGGGGAATGAGCAGTTCTTC | CASSDSSGTGNEQFF
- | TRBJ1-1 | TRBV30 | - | TGTGCCTGGAGTGTATCTCTGAACACTGAAGCTTTCTTT | CAWSVSLNTEAFF
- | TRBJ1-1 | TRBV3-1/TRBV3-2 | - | TGTGCCAGCAGCCGGAACCTGCGGGGGGACACTGAAGCTTTCTTT | CASSRNLRGDTEAFF
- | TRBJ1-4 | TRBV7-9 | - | TGTGCCAGCAGCTCCGGGGGGTACGAAAAACTGTTTTTT | CASSSGGYEKLFF
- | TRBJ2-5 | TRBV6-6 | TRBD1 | TGTGCCAGCAGGGGGACAGGGATAATCCAAGAGACCCAGTACTTC | CASRGTGIIQETQYF
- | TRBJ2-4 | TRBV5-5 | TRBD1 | TGTGCCAGCAGCTCGGGACAGGGAAAAAACATTCAGTACTTC | CASSSGQGKNIQYF
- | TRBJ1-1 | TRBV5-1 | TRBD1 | TGCGCCAGCAGCTCCCAGGACAGGGGAGCAACTCAAGCTTTCTTT | CASSSQDRGATQAFF
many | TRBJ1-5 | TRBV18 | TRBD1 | TGTGCCAGCTCACCAGACAGGGGAGGAAATCAGCCCCAGCATTTT | CASSPDRGGNQPQHF
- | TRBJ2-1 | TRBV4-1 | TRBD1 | TGCGCCAGCAGCCCAGGGACAGGAGGAGATGAGCAGTTCTTC | CASSPGTGGDEQFF
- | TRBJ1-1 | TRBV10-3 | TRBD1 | TGTGCCATCGGACAAACAGGGGGGAACACTGAAGCTTTCTTT | CAIGQTGGNTEAFF
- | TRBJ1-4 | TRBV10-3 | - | TGTGCCATCAGTGAGTCCGGCGGGGCTGAAAAACTGTTTTTT | CAISESGGAEKLFF
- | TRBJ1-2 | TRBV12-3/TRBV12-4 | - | TGTGCCAGCAGTTCCCCCCAGAATGGCTACACCTTC | CASSSPQNGYTF
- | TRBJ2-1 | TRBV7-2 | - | TGTGCCAGCAGCTTAGACAGGCAGGGGAATGAGCAGTTCTTC | CASSLDRQGNEQFF
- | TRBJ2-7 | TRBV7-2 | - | TGTGCCAGCAGCTTGGAACAGAGATCCTACGAGCAGTACTTC | CASSLEQRSYEQYF
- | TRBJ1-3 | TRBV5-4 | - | TGTGCCAGCAGCTTGCTCAGAGGAAACACCATATATTTT | CASSLLRGNTIYF
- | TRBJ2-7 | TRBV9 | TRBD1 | TGTGCCAGCAGCGTATCCACGGGACAGGGATACTACGAGCAGTACTTC | CASSVSTGQGYYEQYF
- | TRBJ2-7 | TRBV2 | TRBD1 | TGTGCCAGCAATAGACAGGGGGTTCGGAACGAGCAGTACTTC | CASNRQGVRNEQYF
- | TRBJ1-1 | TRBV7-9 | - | TGTGCCAGCAGCCCCAGGAGGGGACCTGAAGCTTTCTTT | CASSPRRGPEAFF
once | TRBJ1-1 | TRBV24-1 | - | TGTGCCACCCGCGGGGAAACTGAAGCTTTCTTT | CATRGETEAFF
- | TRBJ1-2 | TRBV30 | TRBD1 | TGTGCCTGGAGTGTAGGGACAGGGCTCTATGGCTACACCTTC | CAWSVGTGLYGYTF
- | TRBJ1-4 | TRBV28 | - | TGTGCCAGCAGTTTAAGCTTTTCGGAGACTTTGGCAACTAATGAAAAACTGTTTTTT | CASSLSFSETLATNEKLFF
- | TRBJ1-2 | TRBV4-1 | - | TGCGCCAGCAGCCAAGATCCAGGGAGGGGCTATGGCTACACCTTC | CASSQDPGRGYGYTF
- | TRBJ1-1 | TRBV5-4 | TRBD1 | TGTGCCAGCAGCCAACCAGGGGGGCCCACTGAAGCTTTCTTT | CASSQPGGPTEAFF
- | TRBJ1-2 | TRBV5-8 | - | TGTGCCAGCAGCTTGCCAGTTTCCAGAACTAACTATGGCTACACCTTC | CASSLPVSRTNYGYTF
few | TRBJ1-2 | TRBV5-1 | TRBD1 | TGCGCCAGCCGAGAGACAGGGGGCAATGGCTACACCTTC | CASRETGGNGYTF
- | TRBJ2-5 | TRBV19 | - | TGTGCCAGTAGGAGAAATTCTGTAGAGACCCAGTACTTC | CASRRNSVETQYF
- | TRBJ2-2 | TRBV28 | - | TGTGCCACCGCCGGGGGAAGGGACACCGGGGAGCTGTTTTTT | CATAGGRDTGELFF
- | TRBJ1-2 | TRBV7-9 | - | TGTGCCAGCAGCCCCCCGGGGAATAACTATGGCTACACCTTC | CASSPPGNNYGYTF
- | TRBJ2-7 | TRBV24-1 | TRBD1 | TGTGCCACCAGTGACGGACAGGGGAGCTCCTACGAGCAGTACTTC | CATSDGQGSSYEQYF
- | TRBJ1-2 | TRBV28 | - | TGTGCCAGCAGTCGGACAGTGCGAGGCTACACCTTC | CASSRTVRGYTF
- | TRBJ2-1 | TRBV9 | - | TGTGCCAGCAATCCAGGGGAACGGTACAATGAGCAGTTCTTC | CASNPGERYNEQFF
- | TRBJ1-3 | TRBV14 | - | TGTGCCAGCAGCCATCCAGGGGCCAGTGGAAACACCATATATTTT | CASSHPGASGNTIYF
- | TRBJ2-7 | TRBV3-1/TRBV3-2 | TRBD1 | TGTGCCAGCAGCCAGAGGGACAGGGAACAGTACTTC | CASSQRDREQYF
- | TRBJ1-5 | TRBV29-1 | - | TGCAGCGTGAAACCGGGGGGGGACCAGCCCCAGCATTTT | CSVKPGGDQPQHF
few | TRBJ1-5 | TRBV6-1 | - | TGTGCCAGCAGTGACGCAGGGGCCCAGCATTTT | CASSDAGAQHF
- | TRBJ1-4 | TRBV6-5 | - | TGTGCCAGCAGTTTTACAGACAGAAACGAAAAACTGTTTTTT | CASSFTDRNEKLFF
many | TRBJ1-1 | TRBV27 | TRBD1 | TGTGCCAGCAGTCCAGACAGGGGGCATCGGGACACTGAAGCTTTCTTT | CASSPDRGHRDTEAFF
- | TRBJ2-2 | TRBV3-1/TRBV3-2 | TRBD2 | TGTGCCAGCAGCCGACCCGGAGCGGGAGGGCCTCTTAGTGGCACCGGGGAGCTGTTTTTT | CASSRPGAGGPLSGTGELFF
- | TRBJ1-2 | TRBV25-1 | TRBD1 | TGTGCCAGCAGTGAGGCCGGGACAGGGGTACCAGGAAGATATGGCTACACCTTC | CASSEAGTGVPGRYGYTF